These 21 T cell receptor beta chains originate from one sample sequenced in a study of T cells in Graves' hyperthyroidism and ophthalmopathy. The CDR3 regions of TCR beta were amplified from RNA transcripts. The HTBI primer set was used in a first-round RT-PCR of the TCR CDR3. TCRdb ran MiXCR on the multiplex PCR reads and lists one entry per CDR3 protein. The table records hundreds of thousands of distinct CDR3 sequences, 20% to 30% of them present only once. Material: blood. The receptors were sampled from a man aged 45-65 years with Graves' hyperthyroidism.

The chain joins TRBV6-2 or TRBV6-3 to TRBJ2-3, with a tentative D call TRBD2 (6 bases). Per germline, CDR1 MNHEY and CDR2 SVGEGT. The CDR3 has 15 amino acids. V lost 4 bases to trimming and J lost 0 bases, with 11 bases between them. CDR3 bases: TGTGCCAGCAGTTTTAGCGGATCTAGCACAGATACGCAGTATTTT. Amino acids: CASSFSGSSTDTQYF.

The chain has TRBV7-2 and TRBJ1-5, with a possible D match to TRBD1 (6 bases). The V gene's germline CDR1 is SGHTA and CDR2 FQGNSA. This CDR3 has 13 residues. The germline V and J ends were trimmed by 5 bases and 7 bases, with 12 bases remaining between them. CDR3 protein: CASSRDNQQPQHF. CDR3 DNA sequence: TGTGCCAGCAGCAGGGACAACCAACAGCCCCAGCATTTT. Full variable domain (missing parts from reference TRBV7-2 and TRBJ1-5): GAGVSQSPSNKVTEKGKDVELRCDPISGHTALYWYRQSLGQGLEFLIYFQGNSAPDKSGLPSDRFSAERTGGSVSTLTIQRTQQEDSAVYLCASSRDNQQPQHFGDGTRLSIL.

In this sample, this clonotype turned up a few times. An end of the junction does not agree with germline; a read error may underlie this. This chain connects TRBV7-7 to TRBJ2-1; 16 bases match TRBD2. This CDR3 comprises 17 residues. CDR1 is SSHAT, CDR2 FNYEAQ, per germline (reference sequence). This CDR3 is CASSLEAGLAGGGEQFF. The CDR3 DNA follows: TGTGCTAGCAGCTTAGAAGCGGGACTAGCGGGGGGGGGTGAGCAGTTCTTC.

The rearrangement joins TRBV12-3 or TRBV12-4 to TRBJ1-5; TRBD1 agrees at 10 bases. This CDR3 is built from 15 residues. Trimming took 6 bases from V and 7 from J; bases not matched to a gene: 9. The CDR3 region is CASRGGQGIGQPQHF. The CDR3 nucleotides are TGTGCCAGCAGGGGGGGACAGGGGATAGGGCAGCCCCAGCATTTT.

The chain uses TRBV19 and TRBJ1-4, with D maybe TRBD1 (5 bases). Trimming pared 7 bases from V and 8 bases from J, leaving 14 bases between. The CDR3 runs to 13 residues. Germline CDR1 LNHDA, CDR2 SQIVND (reference sequence). CDR3 loop: CASKFGAGEKLFF. CDR3 in DNA: TGTGCCAGTAAATTCGGGGCGGGCGAAAAACTGTTTTTT.

In this sample, this clonotype turned up a few times. The chain uses TRBV11-3 and TRBJ2-7; perhaps D is TRBD1 or TRBD2 (5 bases each). V dropped 5 bases and J dropped 2 bases, with 10 bases sitting between them. The germline V gene encodes CDR1 SGHNT and CDR2 YENEEA. This CDR3 is 13 amino acids long. This CDR3 is CASSRDQTYEQYF. The CDR3 DNA follows: TGTGCCAGCAGCCGGGACCAGACCTACGAGCAGTACTTC.

This clonotype was recorded at least ten times. The V and J genes are TRBV12-3 or TRBV12-4 and TRBJ2-4, with 7 bases identical to TRBD1. There are 15 residues in the CDR3. V was clipped by 2 bases and J by 4 bases; unmatched bases: 5. This chain's CDR3 is CASSLSGRGKNIQYF. The DNA for the CDR3 is TGTGCCAGCAGTTTAAGCGGCAGGGGGAAAAACATTCAGTACTTC.

Regarding this clonotype: A much larger clone lies one base from this, so it may be a read error. This chain links TRBV2 with TRBJ2-7, with 13 bases that match TRBD2. The V and J ends lost 3 bases and 7 bases, in that order; junction bases with no gene match: 12. Germline V gene lookup returns CDR1 SNHLY and CDR2 FYNNEI. The CDR3 length is 17 residues. This CDR3 is CASSDGLAGASFDEQYF. CDR3 nucleotide sequence: TGTGCCAGCAGTGACGGACTAGCGGGAGCGTCGTTTGATGAGCAGTACTTC.

The gene calls are TRBV29-1 and TRBJ2-1, with 10 bases fitting TRBD2. The V gene end was trimmed by 4 bases and the J gene end by 7 bases; junction bases not matched to a gene: 7. The V gene's germline CDR1 is SQVTM and CDR2 ANQGSEA. The CDR3 length is 14 residues. The CDR3 region has the DNA TGCAGCGTTGTCGCTAGCGGGAGAGCGAATGAGCAGTTCTTC. This translates into CSVVASGRANEQFF.

This clonotype has ten or more counts. This chain joins TRBV13 and TRBJ2-5; 10 positions agree with TRBD1. CDR1 and CDR2 from the germline V gene are PRHDT and FYEKMQ (reference sequence). The V and J ends lost 4 bases and 1 base, in that order; junction bases with no gene match: 15. The CDR3 runs to 19 residues. The CDR3 loop reads CASSSRDEEGDRGQETQYF. CDR3 bases: TGTGCCAGCAGCTCCCGGGACGAGGAGGGGGACAGGGGCCAAGAGACCCAGTACTTC.

This clonotype was seen a few times. The rearrangement links TRBV6-1 to TRBJ2-5; 12 bases match TRBD2. The CDR3 has 18 residues. J lost 4 bases, V lost 3 bases, and 12 bases had no gene match. Germline loops: CDR1 MNHNS, CDR2 SASEGT. As DNA, the CDR3 is TGTGCCAGCAGTGAGAGCCTAGCGGGAGGGCCAGTCAGAGAGACCCAGTACTTC. Its protein product is CASSESLAGGPVRETQYF.

This clonotype was observed a few times. The CDR3 DNA is TGTGCCAGCAGGCCCGTGGGGGGCTACTACAATGAGCAGTTCTTC. As protein: CASRPVGGYYNEQFF. The rearrangement links TRBV7-9 to TRBJ2-1, with D perhaps assigned TRBD1 or TRBD2 (6 bases each). Germline-derived CDR1 and CDR2 are SEHNR and FQNEAQ (reference sequence). V lost 6 bases, J lost 3 bases, and 15 bases lay in between. This CDR3 has 15 residues.

The genes are TRBV19 and TRBJ1-1; 10 bases map to TRBD1. V was pared by 4 bases and J by 5 bases, with 7 bases of the junction left unmatched. The CDR3 contains 15 residues. CDR1 LNHDA and CDR2 SQIVND come from the germline V gene (reference sequence). CDR3 protein: CASSTTGTGVTEAFF. The CDR3 DNA reads TGTGCCAGTAGTACCACCGGGACAGGGGTTACTGAAGCTTTCTTT.

The rearrangement joins TRBV20-1 to TRBJ2-5; D unresolved. The V gene lost 3 bases and the J gene lost 3 bases, with 8 bases spanning the gap. The CDR3 spans 12 residues. Germline CDR1 DFQATT, CDR2 SNEGSKA (reference sequence). The CDR3, as DNA: TGCAGTGCTAGTCACGAGGAAGAGACCCAGTACTTC. It codes for CSASHEEETQYF.

This clonotype was observed many times. The chain uses TRBV3-1 and TRBJ1-3; D not resolved. The CDR3 consists of 14 residues. The germline CDR1 and CDR2 sequences are LGHDT and YNNKEL (reference sequence). V dropped 4 bases and J dropped 3 bases, with 10 bases sitting between them. CDR3 sequence reads: CASSLTDHGNTIYF. CDR3 nucleotides: TGTGCCAGCAGCCTGACTGATCATGGAAACACCATATATTTT.

This clonotype was seen more than once but under ten times. The chain couples TRBV4-1 to TRBJ2-5; D is perhaps TRBD1 or TRBD2 (6 bases each). Per germline, CDR1 MGHRA and CDR2 YSYEKL. The V gene lost 0 bases and the J gene lost 9 bases, with 23 bases spanning the gap. The CDR3 is 17 amino acids. CDR3 bases: TGCGCCAGCAGCCAAGAAGGGGGGCGAGACAGGCTTTACGCCCAGTACTTC. This gives the protein CASSQEGGRDRLYAQYF.

This clonotype was counted at least ten times. The chain couples TRBV20-1 to TRBJ2-5; TRBD2 might be the D (5 bases). Trimming stripped 0 bases from V and 3 bases from J, with 29 bases between. The CDR3 spans 20 residues. Germline values: CDR1 DFQATT, CDR2 SNEGSKA (reference sequence). Written as DNA, the CDR3 is TGCAGTGCTAGAGACCCGGGAACCGTGCGGAACCCTAACCGGAAAGAGACCCAGTACTTC. Encoded protein: CSARDPGTVRNPNRKETQYF.

In its sample, this clonotype was seen a few times. The chain links TRBV7-3 to TRBJ1-2; maybe TRBD1 (5 bases). V was cut by 5 bases and J by 3 bases, with 13 bases left in between. The germline V gene has CDR1 SGHTA and CDR2 FQGTGA. The CDR3 consists of 14 residues. This CDR3 reads CASSQGWEDYGYTF. The CDR3 DNA is TGTGCCAGCAGCCAGGGCTGGGAGGACTATGGCTACACCTTC.

The V call is TRBV6-1, the J call TRBJ2-5, with TRBD1 matching 10 bases. J lost 1 base, V lost 5 bases, and 4 bases had no gene match. This CDR3 comprises 15 residues. The germline CDR1 and CDR2 sequences are MNHNS and SASEGT. The CDR3 DNA is TGTGCCAGCAGTTGGACAGGGGGGCTCCAAGAGACCCAGTACTTC. Translated, it gives CASSWTGGLQETQYF.

Points on this clonotype: A junction end diverges from the germline sequence, so it may reflect a read error. The CDR3 reads CAGSLVLAGGNEQFF. CDR3 coding DNA: TGTGCCGGCAGTTTAGTACTAGCGGGAGGTAATGAGCAGTTCTTC. The rearrangement uses TRBV28 and TRBJ2-1; TRBD2 matches 12 bases. Germline-derived CDR1 and CDR2 are MDHEN and SYDVKM. The CDR3 totals 15 residues.

This chain joins TRBV7-2 and TRBJ2-3; D is ambiguous. Germline loops: CDR1 SGHTA, CDR2 FQGNSA. V gave up 4 bases and J gave up 2 bases, with 4 bases separating them. The CDR3 has 12 residues. In nucleotides, the CDR3 is TGTGCCAGCAGCTCGCTCACAGATACGCAGTATTTT. Translated, it gives CASSSLTDTQYF.